This T cell receptor beta chain was recorded in a study of technical replicates of blood from several donors. Libraries were prepared by immunoSEQ multiplex PCR; TCRdb keeps only in-frame clonotypes and omits some of them. The repertoire holds about 83,000 clones, with around 92% as singletons. Per the germline V gene, CDR1 is SNHLY and CDR2 is FYNNEI. The V end was cut by 3 bases, the J end by 0 bases, with 12 bases between. The CDR3 has 16 amino acids. The source material was T cells isolated from PBMCs. This chain links TRBV2 with TRBJ1-5; no definite D call. This receptor was identified in a human donor in good health. CDR3 sequence (DNA): TGTGCCAGCAGTGATTTGGCAGGCCATAGCAATCAGCCCCAGCATTTT. It yields the protein CASSDLAGHSNQPQHF. The full variable domain, in which reference TRBV2 and TRBJ1-5 provide the parts outside the CDR3, is EPEVTQTPSHQVTQMGQEVILRCVPISNHLYFYWYRQILGQKVEFLVSFYNNEISEKSEIFDDQFSVERPDGSNFTLKIRSTKLEDSAMYFCASSDLAGHSNQPQHFGDGTRLSIL.